A selection of T cell receptor beta chains follows, all from one sample in a study of cytomegalovirus exposure and HLA in healthy donors. Repertoires were generated with immunoSEQ multiplex PCR, while TCRdb's copy carries only in-frame clones and drops some. The sample contains some 120,000 clones, around 72% of which appear only once. The sample was PBMCs. These receptors came from a man aged 25-40 years in good health and CMV-seronegative. The CDR3 runs from the conserved cysteine through the conserved F or W. The order of the fields is D gene, J gene, V gene, clone size, CDR3 DNA, CDR3 protein. D genes are given only for firm matches. Not every row has a clone size; where given, it reads once, few, many or a size class.

TRBD2 | TRBJ2-5 | TRBV10-1 | few | TGCGCCAGCCCCTATGGGCGTAGCGGGGGATCGGAGACCCAGTACTTC | CASPYGRSGGSETQYF
. | TRBJ1-4 | TRBV7-8 | . | TGTGCCAGCCTCTCCGCGGGGGCAGGAACTAATGAAAAACTGTTTTTT | CASLSAGAGTNEKLFF
TRBD2 | TRBJ2-7 | TRBV15 | . | TGTGCCACCAGCAAATTTCGGGGGGACGAGCAGTACTTC | CATSKFRGDEQYF
TRBD2 | TRBJ2-7 | TRBV18 | few | TGTGCCAGCTCACCGGTGGCGGGGGAATCCTACGAGCAGTACTTC | CASSPVAGESYEQYF
TRBD1 | TRBJ1-1 | TRBV18 | . | TGTGCCAGCTCACCTGGGACAGGGGGCTGGGAGACTGAAGCTTTCTTT | CASSPGTGGWETEAFF
TRBD1 | TRBJ1-1 | TRBV5-6 | . | TGTGCCAGCAGCCCGGGACAGGGGGACCCTGAAGCTTTCTTT | CASSPGQGDPEAFF
. | TRBJ1-1 | TRBV6-6 | . | TGTGCCAGCAGAACATTCCCGAACACTGAAGCTTTCTTT | CASRTFPNTEAFF
TRBD1 | TRBJ1-2 | TRBV5-4 | once | TGTGCCAGCAGCTCACAGGGGCAAGATGGCTACACCTTC | CASSSQGQDGYTF
. | TRBJ2-5 | TRBV5-1 | . | TGCGCCAGCAGCTTGTTGTTCGGGGGGCCAGAGACCCAGTACTTC | CASSLLFGGPETQYF
TRBD1 | TRBJ2-3 | TRBV30 | once | TGTGCCTGGAGGGGGACAGCCACAGATACGCAGTATTTT | CAWRGTATDTQYF
. | TRBJ2-5 | TRBV9 | . | TGTGCCAGCAGCGGGGGGGTAGCGATGCCCCAAGAGACCCAGTACTTC | CASSGGVAMPQETQYF
TRBD1 | TRBJ2-2 | TRBV6-6 | once | TGTGCCAGCAGTTCCCGACAGGGGGCGTCCGGGGAGCTGTTTTTT | CASSSRQGASGELFF
TRBD1 | TRBJ1-5 | TRBV7-2 | once | TGTGCCAGCAGCCCCGGGACAGCCTATAGCAATCAGCCCCAGCATTTT | CASSPGTAYSNQPQHF
. | TRBJ2-3 | TRBV19 | . | TGTGCCAGTAGTAGGACAGCCTCTAGCACAGATACGCAGTATTTT | CASSRTASSTDTQYF
. | TRBJ1-1 | TRBV7-9 | . | TGTGCCAGCAGCTTTCGGTCGGGACCCACGGGGGACACTGAAGCTTTCTTT | CASSFRSGPTGDTEAFF
TRBD2 | TRBJ2-5 | TRBV5-4 | . | TGTGCCAGCAGCTCTGGACTAGCGGGGACACAAGAGACCCAGTACTTC | CASSSGLAGTQETQYF
TRBD1 | TRBJ2-5 | TRBV5-6 | . | TGTGCCAGCAGCTTTCGACAGGGTGGAGAGACCCAGTACTTC | CASSFRQGGETQYF
. | TRBJ2-5 | TRBV10-3 | . | TGTGCCATCAGTGAAGGGGATTTGACCTCAGAGACCCAGTACTTC | CAISEGDLTSETQYF
TRBD1 | TRBJ1-2 | TRBV28 | . | TGTGCCAGCAGTTCGACAGGGTATGGCTACACCTTC | CASSSTGYGYTF
. | TRBJ2-7 | TRBV9 | . | TGTGCCAGCAGCGTTGGGCAGGGGAAGTCCTACGAGCAGTACTTC | CASSVGQGKSYEQYF
. | TRBJ1-2 | TRBV7-2 | . | TGTGCCAGCACCCACAGGGCCAACTATGGCTACACCTTC | CASTHRANYGYTF
TRBD1 | TRBJ2-7 | TRBV5-1 | . | TGCGCCAGCAGCTCGGACAGGGGGTTCTACGAGCAGTACTTC | CASSSDRGFYEQYF
TRBD1 | TRBJ2-7 | TRBV2 | . | TGTGCCAGCAACCTACGACAGGGGACCTACGAGCAGTACTTC | CASNLRQGTYEQYF
TRBD1 | TRBJ1-2 | TRBV4-3 | . | TGCGCCAGCAGCCAAGATAACAGGGGCATAGGCTACACCTTC | CASSQDNRGIGYTF
. | TRBJ2-3 | TRBV4-3 | . | TGCGCCAGCAGCCAAGATGGCTCCAGCACAGATACGCAGTATTTT | CASSQDGSSTDTQYF
TRBD2 | TRBJ2-3 | TRBV27 | . | TGTGCCAGCAGCGCGGGGACTAGCCGGTCGGATACGCAGTATTTT | CASSAGTSRSDTQYF
TRBD2 | TRBJ2-3 | TRBV9 | . | TGTGCCAGCAGCGTAAGTAGCGGGGGGCCTAGCACAGATACGCAGTATTTT | CASSVSSGGPSTDTQYF
. | TRBJ1-2 | TRBV7-9 | . | TGTGCCAGCAGCCCTCAGGACAGCTGGGGTGGCTACACCTTC | CASSPQDSWGGYTF
TRBD2 | TRBJ2-1 | TRBV6-5 | . | TGTGCCAGCAGTTACGCGGCTAGCGGGGCACATGAGCAGTTCTTC | CASSYAASGAHEQFF
TRBD1 | TRBJ2-7 | TRBV15 | . | TGTGCCACCAGCAGAGAAGGACAGGCTAGAGAGCAGTACTTC | CATSREGQAREQYF
. | TRBJ2-2 | TRBV6-1 | . | TGTGCCAGCAGATCATCATCCGGGGAGCTGTTTTTT | CASRSSSGELFF
. | TRBJ1-2 | TRBV30 | . | TGTGCCCTCCTCCGAATGGAGAAAGACGACTATGGCTACACCTTC | CALLRMEKDDYGYTF
. | TRBJ1-2 | TRBV7-9 | . | TGTGCCAGCAGCTGGGAGAACAACCTTGCCTATGGCTACACCTTC | CASSWENNLAYGYTF
. | TRBJ2-1 | TRBV6-1 | . | TGTGCCAGCAGTGAATGGGGGCCCTACAATGAGCAGTTCTTC | CASSEWGPYNEQFF
TRBD2 | TRBJ2-1 | TRBV10-2 | few | TGCGCCAGCAGTGGTACGGGGCGGGGGGGCTATGAGCAGTTCTTC | CASSGTGRGGYEQFF
. | TRBJ2-7 | TRBV7-9 | . | TGTTCCAGCAGCTTACCAGGCGGGGAGCAGTACTTC | CSSSLPGGEQYF
. | TRBJ1-5 | TRBV27 | . | TGTGCCAGCAGTCCGCTCAACTCAGACGCGGGCCAAGGGCCCCAGCATTTT | CASSPLNSDAGQGPQHF
TRBD1 | TRBJ1-5 | TRBV10-3 | once | TGTGCCATCAGTGAATTAGGGGGCGGCAATCAGCCCCAGCATTTT | CAISELGGGNQPQHF
TRBD2 | TRBJ2-1 | TRBV2 | few | TGTGCCAGCCGCCGGGAGGGGCGGACAAGCTCCTACAATGAGCAGTTCTTC | CASRREGRTSSYNEQFF
TRBD1 | TRBJ2-7 | TRBV28 | once | TGTGCCAGCACCCCCCTGGGGACAGGGTCCCCCTTCGGCTACGAGCAGTACTTC | CASTPLGTGSPFGYEQYF
TRBD2 | TRBJ2-7 | TRBV6-5 | once | TGTGCCAGCAGTCTGGGGGGGACGGCCTACGAGCAGTACTTC | CASSLGGTAYEQYF
TRBD2 | TRBJ2-2 | TRBV5-1 | . | TGCGCCAGCAGCTTGGTCCTAGCGGGCACCGGGGAGCTGTTTTTT | CASSLVLAGTGELFF
. | TRBJ1-5 | TRBV27 | . | TGTGCCAGCAGTTTATCGATTGCAGTAGGGGTCCCTCAGCCCCAGCATTTT | CASSLSIAVGVPQPQHF
TRBD1 | TRBJ2-7 | TRBV11-2 | . | TGTGCCAGCAGCGGCTCCGGGACAGACTCCTACGAGCAGTACTTC | CASSGSGTDSYEQYF
. | TRBJ2-7 | TRBV5-1 | . | TGCGCCAGCAGCTTAGGTCAGGGGTTTGGCTACGAGCAGTACTTC | CASSLGQGFGYEQYF
TRBD1 | TRBJ1-6 | TRBV12-5 | . | TGTGCTAGTGGTTTGGTTCCAGGGGGGAATTCACCCCTCCACTTT | CASGLVPGGNSPLHF
. | TRBJ2-1 | TRBV9 | few | TGTGCCAGCAGCCCGGGCTCCTACAATGAGCAGTTCTTC | CASSPGSYNEQFF
TRBD2 | TRBJ2-7 | TRBV10-3 | . | TGTGCCATCAGTGAGTCTGCGGGGGGGGATTACGAGCAGTACTTC | CAISESAGGDYEQYF
. | TRBJ1-1 | TRBV9 | . | TGTGCCAGCAGCCCTAGATCCTCAAGGGGCACTGAAGCTTTCTTT | CASSPRSSRGTEAFF
TRBD2 | TRBJ2-7 | TRBV7-2 | . | TGTGCCAGCAGCCCCCGGCTAGCGGGGGGATACGAGCAGTACTTC | CASSPRLAGGYEQYF
. | TRBJ2-7 | TRBV27 | . | TGTGCCAGCAGTTTCGGTCAGGCAACCTACGAGCAGTACTTC | CASSFGQATYEQYF
TRBD2 | TRBJ2-5 | TRBV5-1 | . | TGCGCCAGCAGCTTGGGGGCTAGCGGGGGGGTACGAGAGACCCAGTACTTC | CASSLGASGGVRETQYF
TRBD1 | TRBJ2-7 | TRBV6-6 | . | TGTGCCAGCAGTACCCGACCGGGACAGGGGCACGAGCAGTACTTC | CASSTRPGQGHEQYF